These T cell receptor beta chains were read from a single sample in a study of OX40 agonist ivuxolimab in advanced cancers. Profiled with immunoSEQ multiplex PCR; TCRdb holds only in-frame clones, not every one. The sample shows some 70,000 clones, about nine tenths of them seen only once. The sequenced sample was CD4+ or CD8+ T cells sorted from blood, obtained in a trial of the OX40 agonist ivuxolimab. These TCRs come from an adult with an advanced solid tumor such as melanoma, head and neck, liver or kidney cancer. Both conserved end residues are trimmed from each CDR3. The D gene is left open where the match is weak. Part of the rows lack a size; the others show once, few, many or a class for expanded clones.

abundance: -
d_gene: -
v_gene: TRBV18
j_gene: TRBJ1-5
CDR3aa: ASSPSRDGLGQPQH

abundance: -
d_gene: -
v_gene: TRBV12-5
j_gene: TRBJ2-6
CDR3aa: ASGLQGSGANVLT

abundance: -
d_gene: -
v_gene: TRBV11-2
j_gene: TRBJ1-4
CDR3aa: ASSSPSEKLF

abundance: -
d_gene: -
v_gene: TRBV2
j_gene: TRBJ1-2
CDR3aa: ASSLGGTYGYT

abundance: -
d_gene: -
v_gene: TRBV7-6
j_gene: TRBJ1-4
CDR3aa: ASSLAGGFEKLF

abundance: once
d_gene: TRBD1
v_gene: TRBV2
j_gene: TRBJ1-5
CDR3aa: ASSSGTGSNQPQH

abundance: -
d_gene: TRBD1
v_gene: TRBV11-2
j_gene: TRBJ1-1
CDR3aa: ASMKTGQPGQINTEAF

abundance: -
d_gene: -
v_gene: TRBV5-1
j_gene: TRBJ2-3
CDR3aa: ASSFRLGTSTDTQY

abundance: -
d_gene: TRBD2
v_gene: TRBV25-1
j_gene: TRBJ2-2
CDR3aa: ASSELRGLGNTGELF

abundance: -
d_gene: -
v_gene: TRBV6-5
j_gene: TRBJ2-5
CDR3aa: ASSYTGRRTQETQY

abundance: -
d_gene: -
v_gene: TRBV7-3
j_gene: TRBJ2-2
CDR3aa: ASSLNLRMNTGELF

abundance: -
d_gene: -
v_gene: TRBV15
j_gene: TRBJ1-1
CDR3aa: ATSRGLANTEAF

abundance: -
d_gene: -
v_gene: TRBV28
j_gene: TRBJ1-1
CDR3aa: ASSLSLGAEAF

abundance: -
d_gene: TRBD2
v_gene: TRBV2
j_gene: TRBJ2-1
CDR3aa: ASSAIAGVGEQF

abundance: -
d_gene: -
v_gene: TRBV6-5
j_gene: TRBJ2-7
CDR3aa: ASSRADGYEQY

abundance: -
d_gene: -
v_gene: TRBV5-1
j_gene: TRBJ2-7
CDR3aa: ASSFTGAGHEQY